This T cell receptor (beta chain) comes out of a study of beta chain features in type 1 diabetes. The study's findings and limits: At VDJ recombination sites, type 1 diabetes patients had fewer insertions and more deleted nucleotides.

Expressed TCRB transcripts got sequenced, as all isolated RNA was reverse transcribed. This table comes from immunoSEQ multiplex PCR, and its TCRdb copy is limited to in-frame clones, with some not included. The table lists some 250,000 clones, about 26% of them singletons. The germline V gene has CDR1 SEHNR and CDR2 FQNEAQ (reference sequence). V was shortened by 0 bases and J by 2 bases, with 9 bases between the two germline ends. This CDR3 is 15 amino acids long. A remark on this clone: Its antigen is unidentified.

Sequenced: central memory CD4+ T cells from blood. The receptor was derived from a man aged 30 to 45 in good health. J is TRBJ2-3 and V is TRBV7-9; D perhaps matches TRBD1 (6 bases). This CDR3 is CASSLATGATDTQYF. CDR3 DNA sequence: TGTGCCAGCAGCTTAGCGACAGGAGCCACAGATACGCAGTATTTT.